These 17 T cell receptor beta chains share one sample of origin, sequenced in a study of cytomegalovirus exposure and HLA in healthy donors. The PCR used 60 Vbeta and 13 Jbeta primers. TCRdb's copy holds only in-frame clones and misses some; the assay was immunoSEQ multiplex PCR. This sample has about 160,000 clones, with roughly nine tenths found just once. The specimen sequenced was PBMCs. These receptors were collected from a woman under 40 in good health and CMV-seronegative.

The chain has TRBV9 and TRBJ2-4, with D hard to call. The V end lost 0 bases, the J end lost 6 bases, and 10 bases lay between the germline ends. Germline CDR1 and CDR2: SGDLS and YYNGEE. This CDR3 is 14 amino acids long. DNA for the CDR3: TGTGCCAGCAGCGTAGATGAGGTACTAAACATTCAGTACTTC. It encodes CASSVDEVLNIQYF.

The chain uses TRBV19 and TRBJ1-1; D remains unclear. This CDR3 spans 13 amino acids. The V end was cut by 3 bases, the J end by 0 bases, with 5 bases between. The germline V gene has CDR1 LNHDA and CDR2 SQIVND (reference sequence). CDR3 region: CASSIQVNTEAFF. In DNA, the CDR3 is TGTGCCAGTAGTATCCAGGTGAACACTGAAGCTTTCTTT.

The chain recombines TRBV5-8 with TRBJ2-2; no reliable D call. Deletions cut 0 bases from V and 4 bases from J, with 10 bases between. Germline V gives CDR1 SGHTS, CDR2 YDEGEE. CDR3 length equals 15 residues. This CDR3 reads CASSLEQAATGELFF. The CDR3 nucleotides read TGTGCCAGCAGCTTGGAGCAGGCTGCCACCGGGGAGCTGTTTTTT.

Here the CDR3 DNA reads TGCGCCAGCAGCCTATCTTCACGGCAAGCGGGGGACAATGAGCAGTTCTTC. Amino acid sequence: CASSLSSRQAGDNEQFF. The V call is TRBV4-1, the J call TRBJ2-1; TRBD2 matches 8 bases. The germline CDR1 and CDR2 sequences are MGHRA and YSYEKL. The CDR3 sequence is 17 residues long. J lost 5 bases, V lost 4 bases, and 13 bases had no gene match.

In this sample, this clone turned up once. The rearrangement joins TRBV13 to TRBJ2-7, with TRBD1 identical over 9 bases. The ends lost 5 bases at V and 4 bases at J; junction bases unmatched: 3. The CDR3 is 13 amino acids. In germline, CDR1 is PRHDT, CDR2 FYEKMQ (reference sequence). In DNA, the CDR3 is TGTGCCAGCAGCGCGGACAGGGGTTACGAGCAGTACTTC. It yields the protein CASSADRGYEQYF.

The chain joins TRBV30 to TRBJ2-1; 10 bases match TRBD2. The CDR3 length is 15 residues. Unmatched junction bases numbered 7, after V lost 1 base and J lost 7 bases. The germline V gene encodes CDR1 GTSNPN and CDR2 SVGIG (reference sequence). CDR3 sequence reads: CAWSGLLTSGNEQFF. DNA of the CDR3: TGTGCCTGGAGTGGTTTGTTGACTAGCGGGAATGAGCAGTTCTTC.

This clone appeared a single time. The chain couples TRBV18 to TRBJ1-2; TRBD1 matches 9 bases. J gave up 6 bases and V 3 bases, and 11 bases lay outside the gene matches. This CDR3 is built from 16 residues. CDR1 and CDR2 from the germline V gene are KGHSH and LQKENI. Written as DNA, the CDR3 is TGTGCCAGCTCACCCGTCCCCACCGGGACAGGGAATGGCTACACCTTC. Protein: CASSPVPTGTGNGYTF.

The chain combines TRBV28 with TRBJ1-4; D call uncertain. CDR1 and CDR2 from the germline V gene are MDHEN and SYDVKM. V was trimmed by 0 bases and J by 6 bases, leaving 14 bases between them. This CDR3 is 16 amino acids long. CDR3: CASSLWLGGMDEKLFF. Written as DNA, the CDR3 is TGTGCCAGCAGTTTATGGTTGGGAGGGATGGATGAAAAACTGTTTTTT.

The chain links TRBV10-3 to TRBJ2-1; D may be TRBD2 (7 bases). This CDR3 contains 17 residues. The ends were cut back, 0 bases at V and 7 bases at J, with 19 bases in the middle. Germline lookup yields CDR1 ENHRY and CDR2 SYGVKD. The CDR3 protein is CAISESTLQGAGNEQFF. The DNA of the CDR3 is TGTGCCATCAGTGAGTCGACTCTACAGGGAGCGGGGAATGAGCAGTTCTTC.

This chain links TRBV20-1 with TRBJ2-1; D uncertain. V lost 7 bases to trimming and J lost 3 bases, with 4 bases between them. Germline CDR1 reads DFQATT; CDR2 reads SNEGSKA (reference sequence). The CDR3 loop spans 10 amino acids. The CDR3 here is CSVLYNEQFF. The CDR3 DNA follows: TGCAGTGTACTCTACAATGAGCAGTTCTTC.

The chain links TRBV9 to TRBJ1-4; tentatively, D is TRBD1 (5 bases). V gave up 3 bases and J gave up 4 bases, with 13 bases separating them. Germline-derived CDR1 and CDR2 are SGDLS and YYNGEE. CDR3 size: 15 residues. The CDR3 region has the DNA TGTGCCAGCAGCGAGGTGGGACTCTTTAATGAAAAACTGTTTTTT. Amino acids: CASSEVGLFNEKLFF.

V gene TRBV7-2 combines with J gene TRBJ1-1, with D possibly being TRBD1 (5 bases). The CDR3 has 14 amino acids. V was shortened by 6 bases and J by 2 bases, with 13 bases between the two germline ends. Germline V CDR1 and CDR2: SGHTA, FQGNSA. CDR3 loop: CASSRGHSNTEAFF. Here the CDR3 DNA reads TGTGCCAGCAGTCGCGGACACAGTAACACTGAAGCTTTCTTT.

This chain connects TRBV6-5 to TRBJ1-5; D is undetermined. The germline CDR1 and CDR2 sequences are MNHEY and SVGAGI. Deletions cut 6 bases from V and 1 base from J, with 13 bases between. CDR3 length: 15 residues. CDR3: CASRLKHPSNQPQHF. CDR3 DNA sequence: TGTGCCAGCAGGTTAAAGCACCCCAGCAATCAGCCCCAGCATTTT.

The CDR3 coding sequence is TGTGCCATCAGACACGGACTAGCGGGAGAAGAGACCCAGTACTTC. It yields the protein CAIRHGLAGEETQYF. The V gene is TRBV10-3, the J gene TRBJ2-5; 13 nucleotides align to TRBD2. The V gene end was trimmed by 6 bases and the J gene end by 3 bases; junction bases not matched to a gene: 4. The CDR3 has 15 amino acids. Germline V gives CDR1 ENHRY, CDR2 SYGVKD.

As for this clone: At one boundary the junction diverges from the germline segment, which might be a read error. The gene calls are TRBV7-9 and TRBJ2-5; TRBD2 matches 9 bases. The CDR3 has 14 residues. Germline loops: CDR1 SEHNR, CDR2 FQNEAQ (reference sequence). The CDR3 DNA follows: TGTGCCAGCAGCGTAGCGGGAGCCGGAGAGACCCAGTACTTC. Its protein is CASSVAGAGETQYF.

The rearrangement joins TRBV23-1 to TRBJ2-6; possibly TRBD1 for D (5 bases). TRBV23-1 is marked as an open reading frame, function uncertain. This CDR3 comprises 19 residues. Trimming removed 2 bases at V and 4 bases at J, with 21 bases between. The CDR3 loop reads CASSQRSQGHSPGANVLTF. DNA for the CDR3: TGCGCCAGCAGTCAACGTTCCCAAGGACATTCACCGGGGGCCAACGTCCTGACTTTC.

V and J are TRBV9 and TRBJ2-5, with D maybe TRBD2 (5 bases). CDR1 SGDLS and CDR2 YYNGEE come from the germline V gene. V was pared by 4 bases and J by 3 bases, with 10 bases between. The CDR3 sequence is 13 residues long. CDR3 sequence reads: CASSWRAEETQYF. The CDR3 DNA reads as TGTGCCAGCAGCTGGCGGGCAGAAGAGACCCAGTACTTC.